Listed below are T cell receptor beta chains from one sample, sequenced in a study of regulatory T cells in long-lasting Graves disease. TCRdb processed the multiplex PCR reads anew with MiXCR; each CDR3 protein has one entry. The table has 450,000 to 600,000 distinct CDR3 sequences, about 14% seen once. Separately, the same data were catalogued under a study of T cells in Graves' hyperthyroidism and ophthalmopathy.

Source: peripheral blood mononuclear cells (PBMCs), taken at new diagnosis, from a patient treated with antithyroid drugs. These receptors all stem from a man younger than 40 with Graves disease. CDR3s include the opening cysteine and the closing phenylalanine or tryptophan. Each record gives: V gene, J gene, clone size, D gene, CDR3 DNA, CDR3 protein. A D gene is named only where the DNA matches it firmly. The listing skips clone size in some rows; elsewhere it reads once, few, many or a size class.

V gene: TRBV6-5; J gene: TRBJ1-1; clone size: many; D gene: -; CDR3 DNA: TGTGCCAGCAGTTATGGGGCAAGGACTGAAGCTTTCTTT; CDR3 protein: CASSYGARTEAFF
V gene: TRBV10-3; J gene: TRBJ2-7; clone size: -; D gene: -; CDR3 DNA: TGTGCCGACGGACAAAAGGACGTCGAGCAGTACTTC; CDR3 protein: CADGQKDVEQYF
V gene: TRBV12-3/TRBV12-4; J gene: TRBJ1-5; clone size: few; D gene: -; CDR3 DNA: TGTGCCAGCAGTTTGTGGCAGTCATTAGGGCAGCCCCAGCATTTT; CDR3 protein: CASSLWQSLGQPQHF
V gene: TRBV12-3/TRBV12-4; J gene: TRBJ2-7; clone size: many; D gene: TRBD2; CDR3 DNA: TGTGCCAGCGGCAGCGGGAGGAATTCACTCTCCTACGAGCAGTACTTC; CDR3 protein: CASGSGRNSLSYEQYF
V gene: TRBV30; J gene: TRBJ1-3; clone size: -; D gene: -; CDR3 DNA: TGTGCCTGGAGTACCTCAAGGGGCCAGGGGCCCTTCTCTGGAAACACCATATATTTT; CDR3 protein: CAWSTSRGQGPFSGNTIYF
V gene: TRBV12-3/TRBV12-4; J gene: TRBJ2-1; clone size: many; D gene: TRBD2; CDR3 DNA: TGTGCCAGCAGTCTGGGGGGGTACGATGAGCAGTTCTTC; CDR3 protein: CASSLGGYDEQFF
V gene: TRBV19; J gene: TRBJ2-3; clone size: -; D gene: -; CDR3 DNA: TGTGCCAGTAGTAAGGGCTCGGTCGAAGTTAATACGCAGTATTTT; CDR3 protein: CASSKGSVEVNTQYF
V gene: TRBV19; J gene: TRBJ2-7; clone size: -; D gene: -; CDR3 DNA: TGTGCCAGTAGTATAGATTTCGGGGGCCTCTCCTACGAGCAGTACTTC; CDR3 protein: CASSIDFGGLSYEQYF
V gene: TRBV15; J gene: TRBJ2-3; clone size: few; D gene: -; CDR3 DNA: TGTGCCACCAGCGGCAGAGGCGTGATCAACGCAGATACGCAGTATTTT; CDR3 protein: CATSGRGVINADTQYF
V gene: TRBV5-1; J gene: TRBJ1-5; clone size: many; D gene: -; CDR3 DNA: TGCGCCAGCAGCTTGGAGTGGGGGACTCAGCCCCAGCATTTT; CDR3 protein: CASSLEWGTQPQHF
V gene: TRBV19; J gene: TRBJ2-4; clone size: -; D gene: TRBD2; CDR3 DNA: TGTGCCAGTAGTACCCCTGGGCGGGAGCTAGCCAAAAACATTCAGTACTTC; CDR3 protein: CASSTPGRELAKNIQYF
V gene: TRBV12-3/TRBV12-4; J gene: TRBJ2-7; clone size: many; D gene: TRBD2; CDR3 DNA: TGTGCCAGCAGTTTTACTAGCGACGAGCAGTACTTC; CDR3 protein: CASSFTSDEQYF
V gene: TRBV12-5; J gene: TRBJ1-1; clone size: many; D gene: -; CDR3 DNA: TGTGCTAGTGGACTGTATACAGGGTCGGCTTTCTTT; CDR3 protein: CASGLYTGSAFF
V gene: TRBV9; J gene: TRBJ2-1; clone size: -; D gene: TRBD2; CDR3 DNA: TGTGCCAGCAGCGCTAGCGGGGGAGAGGCCCATGAGCAGTTCTTC; CDR3 protein: CASSASGGEAHEQFF
V gene: TRBV10-3; J gene: TRBJ1-1; clone size: few; D gene: -; CDR3 DNA: TGTGCCATCAGTGAAAGACAGAAATTGAACACTGAAGCTTTCTTT; CDR3 protein: CAISERQKLNTEAFF
V gene: TRBV20-1; J gene: TRBJ2-7; clone size: many; D gene: TRBD2; CDR3 DNA: TGCAGTGCCAGGACTAGCGGATACGAGCAGTACTTC; CDR3 protein: CSARTSGYEQYF
V gene: TRBV29-1; J gene: TRBJ1-5; clone size: many; D gene: -; CDR3 DNA: TGCAGCGTTGGAGGGTCCGGCAATCAGCCCCAGCATTTT; CDR3 protein: CSVGGSGNQPQHF
V gene: TRBV19; J gene: TRBJ1-5; clone size: many; D gene: -; CDR3 DNA: TGTGCCAGTAGTATGGGGGGTTGGGAGCCCCAGCATTTT; CDR3 protein: CASSMGGWEPQHF
V gene: TRBV20-1; J gene: TRBJ2-1; clone size: many; D gene: -; CDR3 DNA: TGCAGTGTCATGAATAGGGGGGAGGGCCGGGATGAGCAGTTCTTC; CDR3 protein: CSVMNRGEGRDEQFF
V gene: TRBV11-1; J gene: TRBJ2-2; clone size: many; D gene: TRBD2; CDR3 DNA: TGTGCCAGCAGCCCGTTAGCGGGAGGGAACACCGGGGAGCTGTTTTTT; CDR3 protein: CASSPLAGGNTGELFF